This TCR beta chain was documented in a study of cytomegalovirus exposure and HLA in healthy donors. General study results and limits: A later analysis reportedly identified an Asian-associated ancestry cluster as carrying fewer N-insertions than the roughly 700-donor mean. The study recorded over 150 TCR beta chains that were cytomegalovirus-associated.

In the PCR, 60 Vbeta and 13 Jbeta primers were used. Clones were sequenced by immunoSEQ multiplex PCR, and TCRdb holds only the in-frame ones, with some missing. This sample has about 190,000 clones, with 82% found just once. Germline CDR1 and CDR2: MNHEY and SMNVEV (reference sequence). V gave up 7 bases and J gave up 3 bases; unmatched junction bases: 14. The CDR3 sequence is 17 residues long. This clone was counted a few times. Its cognate antigen is unknown. Material: PBMCs. This sequence joins TRBV27 and TRBJ2-2; 7 positions match TRBD2. The sequence came from a young woman in good health and CMV-seronegative. CDR3 protein: CASTPSGTVVDTGELFF. The CDR3 region has the DNA TGTGCCAGCACCCCAAGCGGGACGGTAGTTGACACCGGGGAGCTGTTTTTT.